This T cell receptor beta chain was identified during a study of T cell responses to AZD1222 COVID-19 vaccine. Findings of the study overall: A rise in Spike-specific TCR breadth and depth followed two AZD1222 doses. White British people made up most donors, females outnumbered males, and clonal diversity was possibly underestimated.

The CDR3 has 14 residues. Germline CDR1 MNHEY, CDR2 SMNVEV (reference sequence). V lost 5 bases to trimming and J lost 4 bases; unmatched junction nucleotides: 6. The table lists this clone with a few counts. Its antigen is not known. Generated by immunoSEQ multiplex PCR, the TCRdb table keeps only in-frame clones and is missing some. The table records 160,000 or so clones, roughly 92% of them present only once. The clonotype originates from an adult in good health. The chain is built from TRBV27 and TRBJ1-1; 8 bases are a match to TRBD1. Sequences were derived from peripheral blood, sampled on day 0 of AZD1222 vaccination. The CDR3 DNA follows: TGTGCCAGCAGTACAACCACAGGGGGCACTGAAGCTTTCTTT. Protein: CASSTTTGGTEAFF.